The rows below give T cell receptor beta chains drawn from one sample of a study of neurological immune-mediated disorders. TCRdb re-called the 5' RACE reads through MiXCR, storing one row per CDR3 protein. The sample includes about 45,000 distinct CDR3 sequences, 20% to 25% of them seen just once. Sample: PBMCs. The source of these receptors is a man aged 60 to 75 with HTLV-1-associated myelopathy (HAM/TSP). Both conserved end residues are trimmed from each CDR3. D genes are given only for firm matches.

CDR3 protein	D gene	V gene
ASSPPPDTGELF	-	TRBV7-6
ASSPGHFYEQY	-	TRBV18
SARDANRGRDEQY	TRBD1	TRBV20-1
SALGAGNAKNIQY	-	TRBV20-1
ASRRQGDLITEAF	TRBD1	TRBV12-3/TRBV12-4
ASSQYTGELF	-	TRBV12-3/TRBV12-4
ASSQAVGEQY	-	TRBV4-2
ASSVEPTSTDTQY	-	TRBV9
ASSGQSRTGRVLTPYNEQF	TRBD1	TRBV25-1
ASPKDCLSEAF	-	TRBV10-2
ASRPGGLWSYNEQF	TRBD2	TRBV7-9
ASSQVHGLSAGSSPLH	-	TRBV3-1
SARTDRTSYEQY	-	TRBV20-1
ASSQDRWEEEKLF	-	TRBV4-3
ASSHPPGPLSGNTIY	-	TRBV3-1
ASSHGQGAGNEKLF	TRBD1	TRBV4-2
ASSPAATNEKLF	-	TRBV5-1
ASSPSWGSTGELF	-	TRBV4-1
ASSDTGAFTGELF	TRBD1	TRBV5-1
SARDNSETQY	-	TRBV20-1
SASPENEKLF	-	TRBV20-1
SARDGRSSYNEQF	-	TRBV20-1
ASSLAGVNQPQH	-	TRBV11-2
ASEMAGLAGHTGELF	TRBD2	TRBV4-2
ASIPGQGGENIQY	-	TRBV21-1
ASSPGRSTDTQY	-	TRBV11-1
SVEYRGTQY	-	TRBV29-1
ASSQDDKNIQY	-	TRBV3-1
ASTPAGLVFNEQF	TRBD2	TRBV28
ASSVEVFVGEQF	-	TRBV9
ASTLAGVYTEAF	-	TRBV7-2
ASSFDFSDTQY	-	TRBV7-2
SATRGIDTQY	-	TRBV20-1
ASSPSDGRGSPLH	-	TRBV3-1
ASRWTSGSGDTQY	TRBD2	TRBV5-1
ASSLSPGANTGELF	-	TRBV5-1
ASSPGTSYNEQF	-	TRBV7-9
ASSPRLPDTQY	-	TRBV18
ASSYGGDTEAF	-	TRBV6-6
ASSLNNDQPQH	-	TRBV11-1
ASSDWAEAF	-	TRBV25-1
ASSEGGNAYSNQPQH	-	TRBV21-1
ASSQRTGRDEQY	TRBD1	TRBV5-6
ASSLRLAGGLLQETQY	TRBD2	TRBV5-1
SAPQGGHNEQF	-	TRBV20-1